One sample yielded the 3 T cell receptor beta chains listed below, sequenced in a study of T cell responses to AZD1222 COVID-19 vaccine. The data were produced by immunoSEQ multiplex PCR, yet TCRdb's version contains in-frame clones alone and is incomplete. There are roughly 170,000 clones in the sample; around 94% occur only once, and roughly 0.9% lies in the top ten. The specimen was peripheral blood, collected on day 0 of AZD1222 vaccination. These receptors came from an adult in good health.

The rearrangement uses TRBV5-4 and TRBJ2-5; 7 nucleotides match TRBD2. V lost 1 base to trimming and J lost 5 bases; unmatched junction nucleotides: 8. CDR3 size: 15 residues. CDR1 is SGHNT and CDR2 is YYREEE in the germline V gene (reference sequence). The CDR3 coding sequence is TGTGCCAGCAGCTTGCGCGCGGGGGAGCGGGAGACCCAGTACTTC. It yields the protein CASSLRAGERETQYF.

The chain has TRBV3-1 (or the pseudogene TRBV3-2) and TRBJ2-5; weak D call: TRBD2 (6 bases). Trimming removed 3 bases at V and 4 bases at J, with 12 bases between. The CDR3 is made up of 14 amino acids. The germline gives CDR1 LGHDT, CDR2 YNNKEL (reference sequence). CDR3 DNA: TGTGCCAGCAGCCAGAGCGGGTCTCGAGAGACCCAGTACTTC. It codes for CASSQSGSRETQYF.

The chain links TRBV20-1 to TRBJ2-1, with 7 nucleotides matching TRBD2. Unmatched junction bases numbered 4, after V lost 3 bases and J lost 2 bases. From germline, CDR1 is DFQATT and CDR2 SNEGSKA (reference sequence). CDR3 length: 14 amino acids. CDR3 in amino acids: CSASPSGAYNEQFF. CDR3 nucleotide sequence: TGCAGTGCTAGTCCGAGCGGGGCCTACAATGAGCAGTTCTTC.